This TCR beta chain is drawn from a study of molecular identifiers for immune sequencing clone quantification. This CDR3 spans 13 amino acids. Germline V CDR1 and CDR2: MGHRA, YSYEKL. V was pared by 1 base and J by 6 bases, with 9 bases between. In TCRdb, the PCR reads were re-called with MiXCR into one record per CDR3 protein. The data contain about 320,000 distinct CDR3 sequences, around 21% of them seen just once; the ten biggest clones take up roughly 0.86%. The specimen was naive CD8+ T cells from blood, with Jurkat cell RNA spiked in. The subset is: FACS-sorted CD8+CD4-CCR7+CD45RA+ naive T cells. The receptor was isolated from a human donor in good health. Some libraries in this study had Jurkat cell RNA spiked in. The rearrangement links TRBV4-1 to TRBJ1-1; tentative D call: TRBD1 (5 bases). Here the CDR3 reads CASSQVPGAEAFF. The CDR3 DNA reads TGCGCCAGCAGCCAAGTCCCGGGGGCTGAAGCTTTCTTT.